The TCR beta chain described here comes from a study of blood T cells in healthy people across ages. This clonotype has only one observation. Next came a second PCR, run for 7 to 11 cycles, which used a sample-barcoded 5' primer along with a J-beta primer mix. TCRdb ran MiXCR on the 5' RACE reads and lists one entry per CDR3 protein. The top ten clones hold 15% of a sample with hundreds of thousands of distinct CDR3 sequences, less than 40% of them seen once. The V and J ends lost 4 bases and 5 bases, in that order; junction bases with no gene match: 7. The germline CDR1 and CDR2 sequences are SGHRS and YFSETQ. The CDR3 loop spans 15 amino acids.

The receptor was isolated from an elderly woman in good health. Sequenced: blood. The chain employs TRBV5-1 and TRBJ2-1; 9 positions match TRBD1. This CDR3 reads CASSRSGTGHNEQFF. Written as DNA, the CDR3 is TGCGCCAGCAGCCGATCCGGGACAGGGCACAATGAGCAGTTCTTC. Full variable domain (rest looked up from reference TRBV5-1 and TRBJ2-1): KAGVTQTPRYLIKTRGQQVTLSCSPISGHRSVSWYQQTPGQGLQFLFEYFSETQRNKGNFPGRFSGRQFSNSRSEMNVSTLELGDSALYLCASSRSGTGHNEQFFGPGTRLTVL.